This TCR beta chain was sequenced for a study of PD-L1 blockade in urothelial cancer. Findings of the study overall: When measured at 3 weeks, tumor-associated blood clones expanded more in durable-benefit patients.

A remark on this clone: The antigen remains undetermined.

Sequenced by immunoSEQ multiplex PCR; TCRdb stores in-frame clones only, minus some. The table has about 43,000 clones, 85% to 90% seen once. This clonotype originated in a woman between 55 and 75 years old with urothelial cancer. The sequences come from PBMCs, collected around atezolizumab (anti-PD-L1) treatment.

CDR3 nucleotide sequence: TGTGCCAGTCCCGACACCGGGGAGCTGTTTTTT. This translates into CASPDTGELFF. The V call is TRBV9, the J call TRBJ2-2, with unresolved D. V lost 8 bases to trimming and J lost 3 bases, with 5 bases between them. Germline V gene data show CDR1 as SGDLS and CDR2 as YYNGEE. The CDR3 is 11 residues long.